These 16 T cell receptor beta chains originate from one sample sequenced in a study of blood T cells in healthy people across ages. Primed by a sample-barcoded 5' primer and a J-beta primer mix, a second PCR proceeded for 7 to 11 cycles. TCRdb passed the 5' RACE reads through MiXCR, listing each CDR3 protein once. In the table there are 700,000 to 800,000 distinct CDR3 sequences, approximately 39% of which are singletons. Sequenced: blood. The receptors derive from a woman between 55 and 75 years old in good health.

With regard to this clonotype: This may be a read error: a much more frequent sequence differs by one nucleotide. CDR3 coding DNA: TGCGCCAGCAGCCAAGTCCAGACAGCAACTAAGGAAAAACTGTTTTTT. Its translation is CASSQVQTATKEKLFF. This chain joins TRBV4-1 and TRBJ1-4; a possible D gene is TRBD1 (5 bases). Germline V gene data show CDR1 as MGHRA and CDR2 as YSYEKL. CDR3 length: 16 amino acids.

This clonotype was seen ten or more times. The chain is built from TRBV4-3 and TRBJ2-7; D uncertain. The CDR3 has 15 amino acids. The V gene lost 3 bases and the J gene lost 5 bases, with 17 bases spanning the gap. CDR1 LGHNA and CDR2 YSLEER come from the germline V gene. The CDR3 DNA reads as TGCGCCAGCAGCCATCTCGCGGCCCCCAAGGACGAGCAGTACTTC. It translates to CASSHLAAPKDEQYF.

This clonotype was seen at least ten times. A much larger clone differs by one base, so this may be a read error. The CDR3 is CASSLFLIGSSSYNEQYF. The CDR3 DNA reads as TGTGCCAGCAGTTTATTTCTTATAGGCAGCAGCTCCTACAATGAGCAGTACTTC. The chain recombines TRBV12-3 or TRBV12-4 with TRBJ2-1; D is undetermined. The DNA end lines up better with TRBJ2-7; the J call may be wrong. The CDR3 loop spans 18 amino acids.

The chain is built from TRBV7-3 and TRBJ2-1; tentative D call: TRBD2 (7 bases). Trimming took 5 bases from V and 5 from J, leaving 13 bases between them. Per the germline V gene, CDR1 is SGHTA and CDR2 is FQGTGA. The CDR3 spans 14 residues. The CDR3: CASSVRGGNNEQFF. The DNA for the CDR3 is TGTGCCAGCAGCGTAAGGGGGGGTAACAATGAGCAGTTCTTC. Full variable domain (rest looked up from reference TRBV7-3 and TRBJ2-1): GAGVSQTPSNKVTEKGKYVELRCDPISGHTALYWYRQSLGQGPEFLIYFQGTGAADDSGLPNDRFFAVRPEGSVSTLKIQRTERGDSAVYLCASSVRGGNNEQFFGPGTRLTVL.

The J gene is TRBJ2-7, the V gene TRBV30; D is uncertain. The CDR3 runs to 12 residues. V gave up 1 base and J gave up 1 base, with 5 bases separating them. Looked up from germline, CDR1 is GTSNPN and CDR2 is SVGIG (reference sequence). CDR3 region: CAWSAGSYEQYF. As DNA, the CDR3 is TGTGCCTGGAGTGCCGGGTCCTACGAGCAGTACTTC.

There are a few counts of this clonotype. The chain joins TRBV20-1 to TRBJ1-2; weak D call: TRBD1 (6 bases). The CDR3 has 14 residues. V was cut by 0 bases and J by 3 bases, with 11 bases left in between. From germline, CDR1 is DFQATT and CDR2 SNEGSKA (reference sequence). CDR3 nucleotide sequence: TGCAGTGCTAGAGAGACAGGCGGGGACTATGGCTACACCTTC. Amino acid sequence: CSARETGGDYGYTF.

There are a few counts of this clonotype. The chain recombines TRBV10-3 with TRBJ1-4; D ambiguous. The V gene lost 1 base and the J gene lost 8 bases, with 5 bases spanning the gap. The CDR3 is 12 amino acids. From germline, CDR1 is ENHRY and CDR2 SYGVKD. Here the CDR3 reads CAISEWREKLFF. The CDR3 nucleotides are TGTGCCATCAGTGAGTGGCGGGAAAAACTGTTTTTT.

The V and J genes are TRBV15 and TRBJ1-5; D gene unclear. Trimming shortened V by 0 bases and J by 3 bases, and 9 bases separated the two germline ends. From germline, CDR1 is LNHNV and CDR2 YYDKDF (reference sequence). The CDR3 extends over 15 amino acids. The DNA for the CDR3 is TGTGCCACCAGCAGAGATAAGGGATTCAATCAGCCCCAGCATTTT. Translation: CATSRDKGFNQPQHF.

The gene calls are TRBV9 and TRBJ2-1, with TRBD1 matching over 7 bases. The CDR3 contains 14 residues. CDR1 is SGDLS and CDR2 is YYNGEE in the germline V gene. Trimming removed 3 bases from V and 8 bases from J; junction bases left unmatched: 8. The CDR3 DNA reads TGTGCCAGCAGCGCGAGGGATGACAGGGATGAGCAGTTCTTC. Its protein product is CASSARDDRDEQFF. The full variable domain, its missing parts supplied by reference TRBV9 and TRBJ2-1, is DSGVTQTPKHLITATGQRVTLRCSPRSGDLSVYWYQQSLDQGLQFLIQYYNGEERAKGNILERFSAQQFPDLHSELNLSSLELGDSALYFCASSARDDRDEQFFGPGTRLTVL.

The V call is TRBV20-1, the J call TRBJ1-2; no definite D call. This CDR3 region has 13 residues. Germline CDR1 is DFQATT and CDR2 is SNEGSKA (reference sequence). V was trimmed by 6 bases and J by 3 bases, leaving 14 bases between them. CDR3 residues: CSAPRTVDYGYTF. Here the CDR3 DNA reads TGCAGTGCCCCTAGGACGGTGGACTATGGCTACACCTTC.

This rearrangement joins TRBV6-6 to TRBJ2-1; 7 bases fit TRBD2. Germline CDR1 reads MNHNY; CDR2 reads SVGAGI (reference sequence). The ends lost 5 bases at V and 12 bases at J; junction bases unmatched: 10. The CDR3 has 13 residues. This chain's CDR3 is CASSPPGGGVQFF. The CDR3 DNA sequence: TGTGCCAGCAGTCCTCCGGGCGGGGGTGTGCAGTTCTTC.

This chain's CDR3 is CSARDPPVSYEQFF. The CDR3 region has the DNA TGCAGTGCTAGAGACCCCCCAGTCAGCTATGAGCAGTTCTTC. V usage is TRBV20-1 and J usage is TRBJ2-1; D ambiguous. CDR1 is DFQATT and CDR2 is SNEGSKA in the germline V gene (reference sequence). This CDR3 spans 14 amino acids. Trimming pared 0 bases from V and 8 bases from J, leaving 14 bases between.

V gene TRBV7-2 combines with J gene TRBJ2-7; a possible D gene is TRBD2 (6 bases). Germline loops: CDR1 SGHTA, CDR2 FQGNSA. V lost 1 base and J 3 bases, leaving 13 bases between the germline ends. The CDR3 spans 15 residues. The CDR3 DNA sequence: TGTGCCAGCAGCTTAGACCTAGCGCCCTTCTACGAGCAGTACTTC. It is translated as CASSLDLAPFYEQYF.

This clonotype has at least ten counts. This chain uses TRBV7-9 with TRBJ2-1; TRBD1 matches 10 bases. Per germline, CDR1 SEHNR and CDR2 FQNEAQ (reference sequence). The trim removed 4 bases at V and 2 bases at J, leaving 2 bases unmatched. The CDR3 runs 15 residues. The CDR3 nucleotides are TGTGCCAGCAGCTCCGGGACAGGGGCCTACAATGAGCAGTTCTTC. Residues: CASSSGTGAYNEQFF. The whole variable domain, remainder taken from reference TRBV7-9 and TRBJ2-1, is DTGVSQNPRHKITKRGQNVTFRCDPISEHNRLYWYRQTLGQGPEFLTYFQNEAQLEKSRLLSDRFSAERPKGSFSTLEIQRTEQGDSAMYLCASSSGTGAYNEQFFGPGTRLTVL.

The rearrangement joins TRBV12-3 or TRBV12-4 to TRBJ1-5; D is perhaps TRBD1 (5 bases). Trimming cost V 7 bases and J 2 bases, with 15 bases left between them. The CDR3 has 15 amino acids. The CDR3 reads CASNFRGLGNQPQHF. CDR3 coding DNA: TGTGCCAGCAACTTTAGGGGCCTGGGCAATCAGCCCCAGCATTTT.

V gene TRBV11-2 combines with J gene TRBJ2-1, with 9 positions matching TRBD2. Losses at the gene ends were 7 bases for V and 10 bases for J; bases not matched to a gene: 5. Germline CDR1 reads SGHAT; CDR2 reads FQNNGV. The CDR3 loop spans 12 amino acids. The CDR3 protein is CASNILAGEQFF. In DNA, the CDR3 is TGTGCCAGCAACATTCTAGCGGGGGAGCAGTTCTTC.